The rows below give T cell receptor beta chains drawn from one sample of a study of metastatic and nonmetastatic thyroid tumors. TCRdb reprocessed the PCR reads via MiXCR. The sample records about 24,000 clones, more than 20% being singletons. The sequencing sample was made of blood. These TCRs come from a male donor with papillary thyroid cancer or a benign thyroid nodule (not recorded which). Some clones in this sample may be carry-over from other donors' samples. Each CDR3 is given with its conserved first and last residue.

TRBJ2-1,TRBV20-1,CSATPSNNEQFF
TRBJ2-6,TRBV20-1,CSARDALVGSGANVLTF
TRBJ2-5,TRBV6-2/TRBV6-3,CASSSQLGTQYF
TRBJ2-1,TRBV29-1,CSVEGSGNVNEQFF
TRBJ2-3,TRBV24-1,CATSDPNPTSTDTQYF
TRBJ2-6,TRBV29-1,CSVGGQGDLSGANVLTF
TRBJ1-1,TRBV7-9,CASSLPGRNTEAFF
TRBJ1-5,TRBV3-1,CASSQDWSTDQPQHF
TRBJ2-7,TRBV6-2/TRBV6-3,CASSRPLKVPSYEQYF
TRBJ2-7,TRBV6-1,CASRDKNSYEQYF
TRBJ2-7,TRBV11-3,CASSATSGTPSEQYF